The rows below give T cell receptor beta chains drawn from one sample of a study of a mutant IDH1 vaccine in newly diagnosed glioma. Sequencing used immunoSEQ multiplex PCR; TCRdb keeps in-frame clones, though not all of them. The sample holds 20,000 to 30,000 clones, approximately 93% seen once. The material sequenced was PBMCs, taken from a glioma patient treated with radiotherapy, temozolomide or both. Receptor source: a young man with glioma. CDR3s include the opening cysteine and the closing phenylalanine or tryptophan. Each record gives: V gene, D gene, clone size, J gene, CDR3 protein, CDR3 DNA. A D gene is named only where the DNA matches it firmly. A row's size may be missing; if present it is once, few, many or a size class.

V: TRBV6-5; D: .; size: .; J: TRBJ2-3; CDR3: CASSYGGLFTDTQYF; DNA: TGTGCCAGCAGTTACGGGGGACTTTTCACAGATACGCAGTATTTT
V: TRBV27; D: .; size: .; J: TRBJ1-2; CDR3: CASSTERDPVNGYTF; DNA: TGTGCCAGCAGTACCGAACGGGACCCCGTTAATGGCTACACCTTC
V: TRBV27; D: .; size: .; J: TRBJ1-1; CDR3: CASSLRQRDTEAFF; DNA: TGTGCCAGCAGTTTAAGGCAGCGGGACACTGAAGCTTTCTTT
V: TRBV29-1; D: TRBD2; size: .; J: TRBJ2-7; CDR3: CSVVLAGSYEQYF; DNA: TGCAGCGTTGTGCTAGCGGGATCCTACGAGCAGTACTTC
V: TRBV10-2; D: .; size: .; J: TRBJ1-1; CDR3: CASSEGRGTEAFF; DNA: TGCGCCAGCAGTGAGGGCAGGGGCACTGAAGCTTTCTTT
V: TRBV5-1; D: TRBD2; size: .; J: TRBJ2-7; CDR3: CASSLSSGRAPSEQYF; DNA: TGCGCCAGCAGCCTTAGTAGCGGGAGGGCTCCTTCAGAGCAGTACTTC
V: TRBV2; D: .; size: .; J: TRBJ1-1; CDR3: CASSSQGNTEAFF; DNA: TGTGCCAGCAGCTCACAGGGAAACACTGAAGCTTTCTTT
V: TRBV5-1; D: TRBD1; size: .; J: TRBJ1-4; CDR3: CASSDGTGGEKLFF; DNA: TGCGCCAGCAGTGACGGGACAGGGGGCGAAAAACTGTTTTTT
V: TRBV5-1; D: .; size: .; J: TRBJ2-2; CDR3: CASSPRALGTGELFF; DNA: TGCGCCAGCAGCCCCCGGGCCTTGGGCACCGGGGAGCTGTTTTTT
V: TRBV5-5; D: .; size: .; J: TRBJ2-3; CDR3: CASSLVGDDTQYF; DNA: TGTGCCAGCAGCTTGGTGGGGGACGATACGCAGTATTTT
V: TRBV5-1; D: TRBD2; size: .; J: TRBJ2-1; CDR3: CASSGTSGTIEQFF; DNA: TGCGCCAGCAGTGGGACTAGCGGAACTATTGAGCAGTTCTTC
V: TRBV28; D: .; size: .; J: TRBJ2-7; CDR3: CASTSPAGRGAYEQYF; DNA: TGTGCCAGCACCTCCCCCGCGGGCAGGGGCGCCTACGAGCAGTACTTC
V: TRBV6-1; D: TRBD2; size: .; J: TRBJ2-1; CDR3: CASSEAGLAYNEQFF; DNA: TGTGCCAGCAGTGAAGCGGGACTAGCCTACAATGAGCAGTTCTTC
V: TRBV18; D: .; size: few; J: TRBJ1-2; CDR3: CASSPQGDYGYTF; DNA: TGTGCCAGCTCACCACAGGGGGACTATGGCTACACCTTC
V: TRBV7-2; D: TRBD1; size: once; J: TRBJ2-7; CDR3: CASSLDRSSYEQYF; DNA: TGTGCCAGCAGCTTGGACAGGAGCTCCTACGAGCAGTACTTC
V: TRBV6-1; D: .; size: .; J: TRBJ2-7; CDR3: CASWASSGSYEQYF; DNA: TGTGCCAGCTGGGCCAGCTCGGGCTCCTACGAGCAGTACTTC
V: TRBV6-6; D: .; size: once; J: TRBJ1-5; CDR3: CASSRIRGGSNQPQHF; DNA: TGTGCCAGCAGTCGTATTAGGGGAGGAAGCAATCAGCCCCAGCATTTT
V: TRBV6-5; D: .; size: .; J: TRBJ2-7; CDR3: CASGGGYEQYF; DNA: TGTGCCAGCGGTGGCGGCTACGAGCAGTACTTC
V: TRBV19; D: .; size: .; J: TRBJ2-7; CDR3: CASSALGWGLNYEQYF; DNA: TGTGCCAGTAGTGCCCTTGGGTGGGGGCTAAACTACGAGCAGTACTTC
V: TRBV19; D: TRBD2; size: .; J: TRBJ2-3; CDR3: CASTQLAGGTTDTQYF; DNA: TGTGCCAGTACCCAACTAGCGGGAGGGACCACAGATACGCAGTATTTT
V: TRBV18; D: .; size: .; J: TRBJ2-5; CDR3: CASRITSKAETQYF; DNA: TGTGCCAGCCGAATTACTAGTAAGGCGGAGACCCAGTACTTC
V: TRBV5-1; D: TRBD1; size: once; J: TRBJ2-3; CDR3: CANRPGQGTDTQYF; DNA: TGCGCCAACAGGCCGGGACAGGGAACAGATACGCAGTATTTT
V: TRBV21-1; D: .; size: .; J: TRBJ1-2; CDR3: CASSKTDRGPYGYTF; DNA: TGTGCCAGCAGCAAGACCGACAGGGGGCCCTATGGCTACACCTTC
V: TRBV10-3; D: TRBD2; size: .; J: TRBJ2-5; CDR3: CAISATSQETQYF; DNA: TGTGCCATCAGTGCGACTAGCCAGGAGACCCAGTACTTC
V: TRBV27; D: TRBD2; size: .; J: TRBJ2-1; CDR3: CASSVGLASYNEQFF; DNA: TGTGCCAGCAGTGTAGGACTAGCCTCCTACAATGAGCAGTTCTTC
V: TRBV30; D: .; size: once; J: TRBJ1-1; CDR3: CAWSLPRVGRTEAFF; DNA: TGTGCCTGGAGCCTACCCAGAGTTGGGAGAACTGAAGCTTTCTTT
V: TRBV2; D: TRBD1; size: .; J: TRBJ1-2; CDR3: CALYSGGQIYGYTF; DNA: TGTGCCCTATACTCTGGGGGACAGATCTATGGCTACACCTTC
V: TRBV25-1; D: .; size: .; J: TRBJ2-5; CDR3: CASSESLGGGKETQYF; DNA: TGTGCCAGCAGTGAATCGTTGGGGGGCGGAAAAGAGACCCAGTACTTC
V: TRBV5-4; D: .; size: .; J: TRBJ1-2; CDR3: CASTLGVLGMGRPDRYGYTF; DNA: TGTGCCAGCACCCTGGGTGTTTTGGGGATGGGCAGACCAGACCGGTACGGCTACACCTTC
V: TRBV20-1; D: .; size: .; J: TRBJ1-2; CDR3: CSARVQGGYTF; DNA: TGCAGTGCTAGAGTACAGGGAGGCTACACCTTC
V: TRBV15; D: TRBD1; size: .; J: TRBJ2-7; CDR3: CATSGLGGQNYEQYF; DNA: TGTGCCACCAGCGGGCTAGGGGGCCAAAACTACGAGCAGTACTTC
V: TRBV6-1; D: .; size: .; J: TRBJ1-1; CDR3: CASPANTEAFF; DNA: TGTGCCAGCCCGGCGAACACTGAAGCTTTCTTT
V: TRBV5-1; D: .; size: .; J: TRBJ2-3; CDR3: CASRLSGLAADTQYF; DNA: TGCGCCAGCAGACTGTCGGGACTCGCAGCAGATACGCAGTATTTT
V: TRBV27; D: .; size: .; J: TRBJ2-7; CDR3: CASSLRSRYEQYF; DNA: TGTGCCAGCAGTTTAAGGTCACGATACGAGCAGTACTTC
V: TRBV7-9; D: TRBD1; size: .; J: TRBJ2-7; CDR3: CASSADRVAYEQYF; DNA: TGTGCCAGCAGTGCGGACAGGGTAGCCTACGAGCAGTACTTC
V: TRBV6-6; D: .; size: .; J: TRBJ1-4; CDR3: CASSREEKLFF; DNA: TGTGCCAGCAGCCGGGAGGAAAAACTGTTTTTT
V: TRBV18; D: .; size: .; J: TRBJ2-1; CDR3: CASSPMAEPYEQFF; DNA: TGTGCCAGCTCACCAATGGCCGAGCCGTATGAGCAGTTCTTC
V: TRBV19; D: .; size: .; J: TRBJ2-3; CDR3: CASSIGRGWRTDTQYF; DNA: TGTGCCAGTAGTATAGGGCGGGGTTGGCGGACAGATACGCAGTATTTT
V: TRBV27; D: .; size: .; J: TRBJ2-3; CDR3: CASSLGGIPLSTDTQYF; DNA: TGTGCCAGCAGTTTAGGCGGGATCCCCTTAAGCACAGATACGCAGTATTTT
V: TRBV2; D: .; size: .; J: TRBJ1-6; CDR3: CASSGAGAGNSPLHF; DNA: TGTGCCAGCAGCGGGGCGGGGGCCGGGAATTCACCCCTCCACTTT
V: TRBV6-1; D: .; size: .; J: TRBJ1-3; CDR3: CASSVAPSSGNTIYF; DNA: TGTGCCAGCAGTGTCGCACCGAGCTCTGGAAACACCATATATTTT
V: TRBV28; D: TRBD2; size: .; J: TRBJ2-7; CDR3: CASSQLTSGRAVYEQYF; DNA: TGTGCCAGCAGCCAACTGACTAGCGGGAGGGCAGTATACGAGCAGTACTTC
V: TRBV6-7; D: .; size: .; J: TRBJ1-2; CDR3: CASSDTYGYTF; DNA: TGTGCCAGCAGTGATACCTATGGCTACACCTTC
V: TRBV30; D: TRBD2; size: .; J: TRBJ2-1; CDR3: CAWSGGLAGGDNEQFF; DNA: TGTGCCTGGAGTGGGGGACTAGCGGGAGGGGATAATGAGCAGTTCTTC
V: TRBV2; D: TRBD2; size: .; J: TRBJ2-1; CDR3: CASSVSGRTFINEQFF; DNA: TGTGCCAGCAGTGTTAGCGGGAGGACTTTTATCAATGAGCAGTTCTTC
V: TRBV11-2; D: TRBD1; size: .; J: TRBJ1-2; CDR3: CASSSTDRVDGYTF; DNA: TGTGCCAGCAGCTCAACAGACAGGGTGGATGGCTACACCTTC
V: TRBV11-3; D: TRBD2; size: .; J: TRBJ2-1; CDR3: CASSFAVAGLNEQFF; DNA: TGTGCCAGCAGCTTCGCGGTAGCGGGGTTAAATGAGCAGTTCTTC
V: TRBV7-9; D: .; size: .; J: TRBJ1-1; CDR3: CASSYGQNTEAFF; DNA: TGTGCCAGCAGTTATGGCCAGAACACTGAAGCTTTCTTT
V: TRBV15; D: .; size: once; J: TRBJ1-4; CDR3: CATSRFPQGGTNEKLFF; DNA: TGTGCCACCAGCAGATTCCCGCAGGGAGGAACTAATGAAAAACTGTTTTTT
V: TRBV7-9; D: .; size: .; J: TRBJ1-3; CDR3: CASSLLQTGQHTIYF; DNA: TGTGCCAGCAGCTTACTCCAGACCGGCCAGCACACCATATATTTT
V: TRBV19; D: .; size: .; J: TRBJ2-7; CDR3: CASSYGTESYEQYF; DNA: TGTGCCAGTAGTTACGGGACGGAATCCTACGAGCAGTACTTC
V: TRBV6-6; D: .; size: .; J: TRBJ1-4; CDR3: CASSIGRATNEKLFF; DNA: TGTGCCAGCAGTATCGGACGGGCAACTAATGAAAAACTGTTTTTT
V: TRBV7-9; D: TRBD2; size: .; J: TRBJ2-1; CDR3: CASSLGTSGSSYNEQFF; DNA: TGTGCCAGCAGCTTAGGGACTAGCGGGAGTTCCTACAATGAGCAGTTCTTC
V: TRBV2; D: .; size: .; J: TRBJ2-3; CDR3: CASSDSGQWSKDTQYF; DNA: TGTGCCAGCAGTGACAGCGGACAGTGGAGCAAAGATACGCAGTATTTT
V: TRBV9; D: TRBD2; size: once; J: TRBJ2-2; CDR3: CASTQREGGTGELFF; DNA: TGTGCCAGCACCCAGCGGGAGGGAGGCACCGGGGAGCTGTTTTTT
V: TRBV19; D: .; size: once; J: TRBJ1-5; CDR3: CASKSGQSFQPQHF; DNA: TGTGCCAGTAAAAGTGGACAGTCTTTTCAGCCCCAGCATTTT
V: TRBV7-9; D: .; size: .; J: TRBJ2-3; CDR3: CASSTQGPPTQYF; DNA: TGTGCCAGCAGCACACAGGGTCCCCCTACGCAGTATTTT
V: TRBV6-5; D: .; size: .; J: TRBJ2-7; CDR3: CASSRDASYEQYF; DNA: TGTGCCAGCAGCAGGGACGCCTCCTACGAGCAGTACTTC
V: TRBV5-5; D: .; size: .; J: TRBJ2-5; CDR3: CASSLGDSRGLKETQYF; DNA: TGTGCCAGCAGCTTGGGGGACTCGCGGGGCCTCAAGGAGACCCAGTACTTC
V: TRBV7-9; D: .; size: .; J: TRBJ2-1; CDR3: CASSLAGDGPNEQFF; DNA: TGTGCCAGCAGCTTAGCCGGGGACGGCCCTAATGAGCAGTTCTTC